The clone carrying this TCR beta chain was counted only a few times. Its matching antigen is unknown. Researchers prepared the TCRbeta library using unique molecular identifiers, the study reports. TCRdb re-derived calls from the PCR reads in MiXCR, one entry per CDR3 protein. The sample carries approximately 200,000 distinct CDR3 sequences, 6.3% recorded once. V dropped 2 bases and J dropped 5 bases, with 15 bases sitting between them. The CDR3 is 14 residues long. Per the germline V gene, CDR1 is SQVTM and CDR2 is ANQGSEA. This specimen comes from a study of T-cell reconstitution after alpha-beta-depleted transplantation in children. Findings and caveats of the study: In some patients, recipient T cells and intrathymic progenitors surviving conditioning explained high day-60 diversity. By one year post-transplant, T-cell counts and diversity largely arose from T cells that were newly produced. About two months after transplant, alpha-beta T cells reportedly came from several hundred expanded graft clones.

The chain combines TRBV29-1 with TRBJ2-5; possibly TRBD2 for D (6 bases). The sample was PBMCs, taken before TCRalphabeta/CD19-depleted stem cell transplant. The clonotype comes from a girl in the first two years of life with combined immunodeficiency, due to receive a stem cell transplant. This CDR3 is CSVERVLARETQYF. In DNA, the CDR3 is TGCAGCGTTGAAAGGGTACTAGCTAGGGAGACCCAGTACTTC.